The 14 T cell receptor beta chains below all came from one sample that was sequenced in a study of human T cells and chemical hapten exposure. TCRdb passed the RACE reads through MiXCR, listing each CDR3 protein once. The sample consists of tens of thousands of distinct CDR3 sequences, about 6.8% of them appearing once. Time point defined: patch test 1, 2 weeks after DPC sensitization. Noted treatment: therapeutic diphenylcyclopropenone sensitization with weekly scalp DPC. The sequencing used whole blood, collected in connection with sensitization to the hapten diphenylcyclopropenone (DPC). The receptors stem from a woman aged 25 to 39 with alopecia areata. Some clones in this sample may be carry-over from other donors' samples.

This clonotype has ten or more counts. The rearrangement uses TRBV2 and TRBJ1-2; 7 bases line up with TRBD1. CDR1 is SNHLY and CDR2 is FYNNEI in the germline V gene. The CDR3 spans 12 residues. J gave up 2 bases and V 6 bases, and 0 bases lay outside the gene matches. The DNA for the CDR3 is TGTGCCAGCAGGGGACAGAACTATGGCTACACCTTC. Translating gives CASRGQNYGYTF.

This clonotype has a count of ten or more. This chain links TRBV12-3 or TRBV12-4 with TRBJ2-3; D ambiguous. This CDR3 is 15 amino acids long. The germline V and J ends were trimmed by 3 bases and 4 bases, with 14 bases remaining between them. The DNA of the CDR3 is TGTGCCAGCAGTTTTGTCAGTTTGAGGTCAGATACGCAGTATTTT. Translated, it gives CASSFVSLRSDTQYF.

This clonotype was seen only a few times. This chain uses TRBV19 with TRBJ2-5; no definite D call. CDR3 length equals 13 residues. Germline values: CDR1 LNHDA, CDR2 SQIVND (reference sequence). V was cut by 7 bases and J by 5 bases, with 14 bases left in between. The CDR3 nucleotides read TGTGCCAGTATGCGTTCCCCGCGGGAGACCCAGTACTTC. This translates into CASMRSPRETQYF.

The chain has TRBV20-1 and TRBJ2-1; D is undetermined. V shed 0 bases and J shed 0 bases, with 9 bases lying between them. Germline V gene sequence: CDR1 DFQATT, CDR2 SNEGSKA (reference sequence). The CDR3 has 15 residues. CDR3 bases: TGCAGTGCTAGAGATCTTGGCGGCTCCTACAATGAGCAGTTCTTC. Its protein product is CSARDLGGSYNEQFF.

V gene TRBV19 combines with J gene TRBJ1-2, with D unresolved. Germline V lookup: CDR1 LNHDA, CDR2 SQIVND (reference sequence). The CDR3 length is 15 residues. Trimming removed 6 bases at V and 2 bases at J, with 16 bases between. The chain's CDR3 is CASRNYPEGNYGYTF. CDR3 nucleotide sequence: TGTGCCAGTAGGAACTACCCGGAGGGAAACTATGGCTACACCTTC.

This clonotype was counted only a few times. The J gene is TRBJ1-1, the V gene TRBV6-5; D is unresolved. With 6 bases removed from V and 4 bases from J, the gap between germline ends came to 21 bases. There are 16 residues in the CDR3. Germline loops: CDR1 MNHEY, CDR2 SVGAGI. The CDR3 DNA is TGTGCCAGCAGCCATGGGTGGAGGGTGTGGGGCACTGAAGCTTTCTTT. This encodes CASSHGWRVWGTEAFF.

This clonotype occurred many times. The chain couples TRBV2 to TRBJ1-4; D might be TRBD1 (5 bases). With 6 bases removed from V and 8 bases from J, the gap between germline ends came to 13 bases. The CDR3 has 13 residues. Per germline, CDR1 SNHLY and CDR2 FYNNEI. DNA of the CDR3: TGTGCCAGCAGAGGGGACCGAGGAGAAAAACTGTTTTTT. Translation: CASRGDRGEKLFF.

This clonotype was counted ten times or more. Here the CDR3 DNA reads TGCAGCGTTCGGCAGGGGGGGAACACCGGGGAGCTGTTTTTT. This codes for CSVRQGGNTGELFF. The gene calls are TRBV29-1 and TRBJ2-2, with a weak D call TRBD1 (7 bases). CDR3 length equals 14 residues. Trimming removed 5 bases at V and 1 base at J, with 11 bases between. Germline V gene sequence: CDR1 SQVTM, CDR2 ANQGSEA.

This clonotype was counted only a few times. The V and J genes are TRBV5-1 and TRBJ1-1, with D perhaps TRBD1 (6 bases). The CDR3 runs 15 residues. The V end lost 0 bases, the J end lost 1 base, and 10 bases lay between the germline ends. Germline assignment: CDR1 SGHRS and CDR2 YFSETQ. In nucleotides, the CDR3 is TGCGCCAGCAGCTTGGGGCAGGGGCCGAACACTGAAGCTTTCTTT. Encoded protein: CASSLGQGPNTEAFF.

This clonotype showed up many times. The chain is built from TRBV20-1 and TRBJ1-2; D unclear. Germline CDR1 DFQATT, CDR2 SNEGSKA (reference sequence). Trimming took 5 bases from V and 3 from J, leaving 13 bases between them. The CDR3 runs to 13 residues. The CDR3 region has the DNA TGCAGTGCTCGTTCTGAGGGAGACTATGGCTACACCTTC. It is translated as CSARSEGDYGYTF.

V usage is TRBV7-2 and J usage is TRBJ1-6; perhaps TRBD1 as D (6 bases). The CDR3 totals 15 residues. Trimming pared 5 bases from V and 7 bases from J, leaving 15 bases between. CDR1 SGHTA and CDR2 FQGNSA come from the germline V gene. CDR3 nucleotides: TGTGCCAGCAGCGAGTCCCAGGGGCCCAATTCACCCCTCCACTTT. Encoded protein: CASSESQGPNSPLHF.

This clonotype was picked up a small number of times. This sequence joins TRBV6-6 and TRBJ1-1; TRBD1 agrees at 11 bases. The CDR3 consists of 16 residues. Unmatched junction bases numbered 9, after V lost 6 bases and J lost 3 bases. Germline V CDR1 and CDR2: MNHNY, SVGAGI (reference sequence). The CDR3: CASRDRGRREDTEAFF. CDR3 bases: TGTGCCAGCAGGGACAGGGGGCGCCGAGAAGACACTGAAGCTTTCTTT.

The chain combines TRBV7-9 with TRBJ2-1; 7 bases fit TRBD2. The CDR3 loop spans 13 amino acids. Germline values: CDR1 SEHNR, CDR2 FQNEAQ (reference sequence). V shed 5 bases, J shed 7 bases, and the junction held 5 bases outside the gene matches. The CDR3 nucleotides read TGTGCCAGCAGCCCATGGGGGGGGAATGAGCAGTTCTTC. Encoded protein: CASSPWGGNEQFF.

The genes are TRBV12-3 or TRBV12-4 and TRBJ1-1; D gene ambiguous. The CDR3 consists of 11 residues. V was cut by 4 bases and J by 8 bases, with 8 bases left in between. The CDR3 here is CASSSAGEAFF. CDR3 coding DNA: TGTGCCAGCAGTTCCGCGGGGGAAGCTTTCTTT.